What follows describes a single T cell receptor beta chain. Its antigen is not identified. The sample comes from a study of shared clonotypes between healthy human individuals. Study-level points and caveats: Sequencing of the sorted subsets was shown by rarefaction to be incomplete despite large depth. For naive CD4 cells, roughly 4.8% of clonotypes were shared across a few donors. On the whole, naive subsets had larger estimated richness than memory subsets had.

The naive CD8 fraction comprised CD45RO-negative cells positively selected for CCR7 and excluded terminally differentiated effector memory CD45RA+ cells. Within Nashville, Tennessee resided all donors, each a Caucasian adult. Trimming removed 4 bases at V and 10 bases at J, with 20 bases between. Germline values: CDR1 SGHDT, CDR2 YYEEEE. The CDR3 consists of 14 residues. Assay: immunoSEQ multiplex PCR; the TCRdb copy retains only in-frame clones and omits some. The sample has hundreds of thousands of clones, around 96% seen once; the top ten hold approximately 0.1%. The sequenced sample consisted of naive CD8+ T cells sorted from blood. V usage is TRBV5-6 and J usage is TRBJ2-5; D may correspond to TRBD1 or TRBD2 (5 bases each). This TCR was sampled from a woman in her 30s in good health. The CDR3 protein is CASSTSGHIRNQYF. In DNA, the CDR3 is TGTGCCAGCAGCACGTCGGGGCACATAAGGAACCAGTACTTC.